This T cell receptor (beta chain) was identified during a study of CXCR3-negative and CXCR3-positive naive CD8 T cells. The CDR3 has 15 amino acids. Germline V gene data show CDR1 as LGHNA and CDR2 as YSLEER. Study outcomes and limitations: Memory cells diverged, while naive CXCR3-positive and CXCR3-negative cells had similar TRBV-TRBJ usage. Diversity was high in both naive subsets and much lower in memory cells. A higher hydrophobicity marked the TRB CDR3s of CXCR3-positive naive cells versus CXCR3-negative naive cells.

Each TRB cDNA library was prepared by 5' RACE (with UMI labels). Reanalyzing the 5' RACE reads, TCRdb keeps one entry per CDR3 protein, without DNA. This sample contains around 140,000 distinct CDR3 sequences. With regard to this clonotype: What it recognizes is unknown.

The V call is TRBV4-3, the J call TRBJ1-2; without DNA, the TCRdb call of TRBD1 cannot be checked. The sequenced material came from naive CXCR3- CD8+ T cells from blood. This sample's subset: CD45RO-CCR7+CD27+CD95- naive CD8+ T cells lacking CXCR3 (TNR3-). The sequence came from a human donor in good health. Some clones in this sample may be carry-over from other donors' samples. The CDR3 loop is CASSQDRTVGYGYTF.